This T cell receptor (beta chain) emerged from a study of early T cells in non-severe SARS-CoV-2 infection. The CDR3 sequence is 14 residues long. Germline CDR1 reads MNHEY; CDR2 reads SVGEGT. Between the trimmed V and J ends, which lost 4 bases and 2 bases, there was a span of 10 bases. There are many counts of this clonotype. Each CDR3 protein gets one entry after TCRdb re-called the 5' RACE reads with MiXCR. This sample has tens of thousands of distinct CDR3 sequences; around 14% occur once, and the top ten carry 4.5% to 6.5%. This chain links TRBV6-2 or TRBV6-3 with TRBJ2-3; D is ambiguous. The TCR comes from an adult who was a healthcare worker with PCR-confirmed SARS-CoV-2 infection or an uninfected control (not recorded which). Input material: whole blood. The CDR3 protein is CASSWGTVTDTQYF. The CDR3 DNA reads as TGTGCCAGCAGTTGGGGAACAGTCACAGATACGCAGTATTTT.